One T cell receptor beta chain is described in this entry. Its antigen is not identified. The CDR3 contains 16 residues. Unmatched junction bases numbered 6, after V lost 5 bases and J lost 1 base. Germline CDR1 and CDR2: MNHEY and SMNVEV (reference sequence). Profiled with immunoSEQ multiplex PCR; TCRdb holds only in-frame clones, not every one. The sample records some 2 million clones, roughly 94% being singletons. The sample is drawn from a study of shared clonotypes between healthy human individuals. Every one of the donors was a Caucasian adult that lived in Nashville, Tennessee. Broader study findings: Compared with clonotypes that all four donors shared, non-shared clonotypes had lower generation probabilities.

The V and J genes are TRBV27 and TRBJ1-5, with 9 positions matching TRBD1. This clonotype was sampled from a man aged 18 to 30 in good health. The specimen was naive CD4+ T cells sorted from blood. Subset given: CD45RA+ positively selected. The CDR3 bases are TGTGCCAGCAGTCCACGGACAGGGGCCAGCAATCAGCCCCAGCATTTT. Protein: CASSPRTGASNQPQHF.